This entry features one T cell receptor (beta chain) sequence. Antigen specificity is unknown. The record originates from a study of T cell responses to AZD1222 COVID-19 vaccine. Study-wide background: Combined were second doses at about 4 or about 12 weeks. Study findings and constraints: Sampling captured repertoires only after the peak T cell response. Dominant CD4 TCR responses targeted spike regions 160-218 and 743-854. Targeting of unmutated variant regions was reportedly seen in nearly half of spike-specific TCRs.

CDR3 size: 16 residues. V shed 10 bases, J shed 9 bases, and the junction held 13 bases outside the gene matches. Germline CDR1 is SNHLY and CDR2 is FYNNEI. Sequenced by immunoSEQ multiplex PCR; TCRdb stores in-frame clones only, minus some. The sample records more than 150,000 clones, just over 90% being singletons. This receptor was identified in an adult in good health. The specimen was peripheral blood, collected on day 0 of AZD1222 vaccination. V and J are TRBV2 and TRBJ2-1; 15 bases align to TRBD2. The CDR3 DNA follows: TGTGCCACAAAGACGGGACTAGCGGGGGGAACGGCTGAGCAGTTCTTC. Translating gives CATKTGLAGGTAEQFF.